Presented here are 32 T cell receptor beta chains from one specimen sequenced in a study of T cells after yellow fever vaccination. A single record per CDR3 protein comes from TCRdb applying MiXCR to the 5' RACE reads. The table lists 280,000 or so distinct CDR3 sequences, about 10% of them singletons. The sequencing here drew on CD4+ T cells sorted from PBMCs, taken 5 days after the yellow fever booster vaccination. These receptors all come from a man aged 18 to 29 who received the YFV17D yellow fever vaccine.

At least ten counts were recorded for this clonotype. This sequence joins TRBV6-1 and TRBJ1-6; maybe TRBD1 (5 bases). The CDR3 contains 14 residues. V lost 4 bases to trimming and J lost 9 bases, with 13 bases between them. From germline, CDR1 is MNHNS and CDR2 SASEGT. Written as DNA, the CDR3 is TGTGCCAGCAGTGCCGGGGGAGGAGGTTCACCCCTCCACTTT. Protein product: CASSAGGGGSPLHF.

The chain carries TRBV5-4 and TRBJ1-2, with D uncertain. Germline V gene data show CDR1 as SGHNT and CDR2 as YYREEE (reference sequence). V lost 6 bases to trimming and J lost 3 bases, with 9 bases between them. The CDR3 contains 12 residues. CDR3 DNA sequence: TGTGCCAGCAAGGCAGGCTACTATGGCTACACCTTC. The encoded protein is CASKAGYYGYTF.

This clonotype has a handful of counts. The genes are TRBV7-2 and TRBJ1-3; D is undetermined. V lost 0 bases to trimming and J lost 0 bases, with 9 bases between them. Looked up from germline, CDR1 is SGHTA and CDR2 is FQGNSA. This CDR3 region has 16 residues. The CDR3 DNA is TGTGCCAGCAGCTTAGCTCCGGCCCGCTCTGGAAACACCATATATTTT. Its translation is CASSLAPARSGNTIYF.

This clonotype was recorded many times. CDR3 sequence reads: CASSAIPGTGNTIYF. In DNA form, the CDR3 reads TGTGCCAGCTCAGCAATTCCGGGTACTGGAAACACCATATATTTT. The rearrangement links TRBV18 to TRBJ1-3; D call uncertain. The CDR3 spans 15 residues. Germline V CDR1 and CDR2: KGHSH, LQKENI. V was pared by 5 bases and J by 2 bases, with 13 bases between.

This clonotype turned up a few times. CDR3 sequence reads: CASSLLARYTGELFF. The DNA for the CDR3 is TGTGCCAGCAGTTTACTGGCCAGATACACCGGGGAGCTGTTTTTT. V and J are TRBV27 and TRBJ2-2; D ambiguous. The germline V gene encodes CDR1 MNHEY and CDR2 SMNVEV (reference sequence). CDR3 length: 15 residues. Trimming left V 2 bases short and J 3 bases short, with 10 bases between.

This clonotype showed up just a few times. The DNA for the CDR3 is TGTGCCAGCAGCCAAGAAGGGATGAACACTGAAGCTTTCTTT. It translates to CASSQEGMNTEAFF. The chain links TRBV3-1 to TRBJ1-1; D remains unclear. The CDR3 is 14 amino acids. The germline gives CDR1 LGHDT, CDR2 YNNKEL (reference sequence). V was trimmed by 0 bases and J by 0 bases, leaving 5 bases between them.

This clonotype occurred a few times. The V gene is TRBV10-3, the J gene TRBJ2-1; possibly TRBD2 for D (6 bases). V lost 2 bases and J 3 bases, leaving 8 bases between the germline ends. Germline CDR1 is ENHRY and CDR2 is SYGVKD. The CDR3 spans 14 residues. The CDR3 is CAISERELYNEQFF. The CDR3 DNA reads TGTGCCATCAGTGAGCGGGAGCTCTACAATGAGCAGTTCTTC.

V and J are TRBV12-3 or TRBV12-4 and TRBJ1-6; TRBD1 agrees at 9 bases. V was clipped by 6 bases and J by 1 base; unmatched bases: 4. The CDR3 spans 16 residues. The CDR3 DNA is TGTGCCAGCAGCACAGGGGGCATTTCCTATAATTCACCCCTCCACTTT. This gives the protein CASSTGGISYNSPLHF.

This clonotype occurred once. The chain recombines TRBV6-5 with TRBJ1-1; D may be TRBD1 (5 bases). CDR1 is MNHEY and CDR2 is SVGAGI in the germline V gene. The CDR3 is made up of 15 amino acids. Trimming took 7 bases from V and 5 from J, leaving 20 bases between them. The CDR3 protein is CASTRGWSVGTEAFF. The CDR3, as DNA: TGTGCCAGCACCCGGGGGTGGTCAGTTGGAACTGAAGCTTTCTTT.

This clonotype was seen many times. V usage is TRBV12-3 or TRBV12-4 and J usage is TRBJ1-2; 7 bases align to TRBD1. The length of the CDR3 is 13 residues. Trimming at V came to 2 bases and at J to 8 bases, leaving 5 bases not matched to a gene. The chain's CDR3 is CASSLRGLGGYTF. DNA of the CDR3: TGTGCCAGCAGTTTAAGGGGGCTAGGGGGCTACACCTTC.

This clonotype was observed a few times. The V call is TRBV5-6, the J call TRBJ1-2; D uncertain. The germline V and J ends were trimmed by 6 bases and 1 base, with 13 bases remaining between them. Germline V gene data show CDR1 as SGHDT and CDR2 as YYEEEE. This CDR3 has 14 residues. The CDR3 sequence: CASIPSFLNYGYTF. CDR3 in DNA: TGTGCCAGCATTCCCTCATTTCTTAACTATGGCTACACCTTC.

This clonotype occurred a few times. CDR3 residues: CASKSLGTANEKLFF. In DNA, the CDR3 is TGTGCCAGCAAAAGCCTCGGGACAGCCAATGAAAAACTGTTTTTT. The chain has TRBV2 and TRBJ1-4; 7 nucleotides agree with TRBD1. The germline V gene encodes CDR1 SNHLY and CDR2 FYNNEI. The CDR3 sequence is 15 residues long. Germline trimming cut 7 bases from V and 5 bases from J; bases unmatched to any gene: 10. Together with reference TRBV2 and TRBJ1-4, the CDR3 gives the full variable domain: EPEVTQTPSHQVTQMGQEVILRCVPISNHLYFYWYRQILGQKVEFLVSFYNNEISEKSEIFDDQFSVERPDGSNFTLKIRSTKLEDSAMYFCASKSLGTANEKLFFGSGTQLSVL.

This clonotype occurred many times. This rearrangement joins TRBV7-2 to TRBJ2-3; no reliable D call. The V and J ends lost 2 bases and 3 bases respectively, with 3 bases between them. Germline CDR1 and CDR2: SGHTA and FQGNSA. This CDR3 has 12 residues. CDR3 in amino acids: CASSLRTDTQYF. For the CDR3, the DNA is TGTGCCAGCAGCTTAAGGACAGATACGCAGTATTTT. The whole variable domain, filled in from reference TRBV7-2 and TRBJ2-3, reads GAGVSQSPSNKVTEKGKDVELRCDPISGHTALYWYRQSLGQGLEFLIYFQGNSAPDKSGLPSDRFSAERTGGSVSTLTIQRTQQEDSAVYLCASSLRTDTQYFGPGTRLTVL.

The V gene is TRBV14, the J gene TRBJ2-7; D is perhaps TRBD2 (6 bases). CDR1 is SGHDN, CDR2 FVKESK, per germline. The CDR3 is 14 amino acids. V lost 4 bases, J lost 6 bases, and 16 bases lay in between. CDR3 protein: CASSLMEGSGEQYV. Written as DNA, the CDR3 is TGTGCCAGCAGCCTTATGGAGGGGTCGGGCGAGCAGTACGTC.

There are a few counts of this clonotype. The chain is built from TRBV7-3 and TRBJ2-5, with 11 bases matching TRBD2. V trimming: 5 bases; J trimming: 5 bases; junction bases outside the gene matches: 7. Germline CDR1 and CDR2: SGHTA and FQGTGA. The CDR3 is 15 residues long. This chain's CDR3 is CASSRAGLAVETQYF. CDR3 DNA sequence: TGTGCCAGCAGCCGCGCGGGACTAGCGGTTGAGACCCAGTACTTC. The whole variable domain, remainder taken from reference TRBV7-3 and TRBJ2-5, is GAGVSQTPSNKVTEKGKYVELRCDPISGHTALYWYRQSLGQGPEFLIYFQGTGAADDSGLPNDRFFAVRPEGSVSTLKIQRTERGDSAVYLCASSRAGLAVETQYFGPGTRLLVL.

The CDR3 bases are TGCAGTGCCGCCCCCCCGCGGGGGGAGTACAATGAGCAGTTCTTC. Translation gives CSAAPPRGEYNEQFF. This sequence joins TRBV20-1 and TRBJ2-1; 8 nucleotides align to TRBD2. Germline V gene data show CDR1 as DFQATT and CDR2 as SNEGSKA (reference sequence). V dropped 6 bases and J dropped 4; count of bases not matched to a gene: 11. The CDR3 runs 15 residues.

This clonotype was detected only a few times. The gene calls are TRBV29-1 and TRBJ2-5; D might be TRBD1 (7 bases). V shed 8 bases and J shed 5 bases, with 21 bases lying between them. The CDR3 length is 14 residues. Germline V gene lookup returns CDR1 SQVTM and CDR2 ANQGSEA. The CDR3 protein is CSTNRGLVGETQYF. The DNA of the CDR3 is TGCAGCACTAACAGGGGACTGGTGGGTGAGACCCAGTACTTC.

This clonotype has more than one count but fewer than ten. The chain employs TRBV4-1 and TRBJ2-7, with 10 bases identical to TRBD1. CDR1 is MGHRA and CDR2 is YSYEKL in the germline V gene. There are 16 residues in the CDR3. Trimming took 3 bases from V and 8 from J; bases not matched to a gene: 13. This CDR3 reads CASSHLPRDRGGKQYF. CDR3 bases: TGCGCCAGCAGCCATCTACCCCGGGACAGGGGAGGCAAGCAGTACTTC.

There are a few counts of this clonotype. The rearrangement links TRBV2 to TRBJ2-1; 7 nucleotides align to TRBD1. CDR3 length equals 15 residues. J lost 8 bases, V lost 5 bases, and 12 bases had no gene match. The germline V gene encodes CDR1 SNHLY and CDR2 FYNNEI. CDR3: CASSPTETGWHEQFF. In DNA, the CDR3 is TGTGCCAGCAGTCCGACCGAGACAGGGTGGCATGAGCAGTTCTTC.

CDR3 sequence: CASSNLVGGMADTQYF. The CDR3 DNA follows: TGTGCCAGCAGTAACCTAGTGGGGGGGATGGCAGATACGCAGTATTTT. The chain uses TRBV6-6 and TRBJ2-3; TRBD2 matches at 7 bases. The CDR3 contains 16 residues. Germline CDR1 reads MNHNY; CDR2 reads SVGAGI (reference sequence). V was pared by 5 bases and J by 4 bases, with 12 bases of the junction left unmatched.

The sample holds many counts of this clonotype. This sequence joins TRBV4-3 and TRBJ1-5; tentative D call: TRBD1 (5 bases). V shed 3 bases and J shed 5 bases, with 14 bases lying between them. Germline V lookup: CDR1 LGHNA, CDR2 YSLEER. There are 15 residues in the CDR3. CDR3 nucleotide sequence: TGCGCCAGCAGCCAGAGGGCCAGGGTCGATCAGCCCCAGCATTTT. Residues: CASSQRARVDQPQHF.

The table lists this clonotype with a few counts. The chain carries TRBV5-4 and TRBJ1-1, with D possibly TRBD1 on 6 matching bases. CDR3 length equals 15 residues. V was clipped by 4 bases and J by 4 bases, with 17 bases between them. The germline gives CDR1 SGHNT, CDR2 YYREEE (reference sequence). This CDR3 is CASSPSTGRFTEAFF. The CDR3 DNA reads TGTGCCAGCAGCCCGAGTACAGGGAGGTTCACTGAAGCTTTCTTT.

This clonotype was counted a few times. The J gene is TRBJ1-3, the V gene TRBV4-3; 9 bases line up with TRBD1. V shed 5 bases, J shed 1 base, and the junction held 0 bases outside the gene matches. Germline V CDR1 and CDR2: LGHNA, YSLEER. CDR3 length equals 14 residues. CDR3 region: CASSGQGSGNTIYF. Written as DNA, the CDR3 is TGCGCCAGCAGCGGACAGGGGTCTGGAAACACCATATATTTT.

The chain is built from TRBV7-9 and TRBJ1-2; 9 positions agree with TRBD1. The germline CDR1 and CDR2 sequences are SEHNR and FQNEAQ (reference sequence). V lost 1 base, J lost 5 bases, and 2 bases stayed unmatched. The CDR3 sequence is 14 residues long. The chain's CDR3 is CASSLGQGEYGYTF. Written as DNA, the CDR3 is TGTGCCAGCAGCTTAGGACAGGGGGAATATGGCTACACCTTC. Drawing the rest from reference TRBV7-9 and TRBJ1-2, the complete variable domain is DTGVSQNPRHKITKRGQNVTFRCDPISEHNRLYWYRQTLGQGPEFLTYFQNEAQLEKSRLLSDRFSAERPKGSFSTLEIQRTEQGDSAMYLCASSLGQGEYGYTFGSGTRLTVV.

V is TRBV9 and J is TRBJ1-2; 10 bases align to TRBD1. This CDR3 contains 15 residues. V dropped 0 bases and J dropped 6; count of bases not matched to a gene: 5. Per germline, CDR1 SGDLS and CDR2 YYNGEE. Here the CDR3 reads CASSVAPTGGHGYTF. The DNA for the CDR3 is TGTGCCAGCAGCGTAGCCCCGACAGGGGGCCATGGCTACACCTTC.

The rearrangement links TRBV6-4 to TRBJ2-7; D unclear. V was clipped by 5 bases and J by 1 base, with 6 bases between them. The germline CDR1 and CDR2 sequences are MRHNA and SNTAGT. This CDR3 spans 12 amino acids. This CDR3 is CASSPPSYEQYV. The CDR3 DNA is TGTGCCAGCAGTCCCCCATCCTACGAGCAGTACGTC.

This clonotype was observed a handful of times. The V gene is TRBV19, the J gene TRBJ2-7; no firm D call. The CDR3 loop spans 13 amino acids. Looked up from germline, CDR1 is LNHDA and CDR2 is SQIVND (reference sequence). The germline V and J ends were trimmed by 5 bases and 5 bases, with 13 bases remaining between them. CDR3 sequence reads: CASSPPATDEQYF. DNA for the CDR3: TGTGCCAGTAGTCCCCCGGCGACCGACGAGCAGTACTTC.

The chain joins TRBV5-1 to TRBJ1-3; the D gene is possibly TRBD1 (6 bases). The germline gives CDR1 SGHRS, CDR2 YFSETQ. This CDR3 comprises 16 residues. Trimming shortened V by 4 bases and J by 0 bases, and 14 bases separated the two germline ends. The CDR3, as DNA: TGCGCCAGCAGCCCCGGACAGACAAGCTCTGGAAACACCATATATTTT. It yields the protein CASSPGQTSSGNTIYF.

This clonotype was observed many times. The chain carries TRBV11-2 and TRBJ2-5, with D tentatively TRBD1 or TRBD2 (5 bases each). Germline CDR1 reads SGHAT; CDR2 reads FQNNGV. CDR3 length equals 14 residues. V lost 3 bases to trimming and J lost 2 bases, with 10 bases between them. DNA for the CDR3: TGTGCCAGCAGCTTGAACGGGGCTCAAGAGACCCAGTACTTC. Its translation is CASSLNGAQETQYF.

This clonotype was found a few times. The chain links TRBV4-1 to TRBJ2-3; D remains ambiguous. This CDR3 comprises 14 residues. Germline CDR1 MGHRA, CDR2 YSYEKL. The V gene lost 3 bases and the J gene lost 6 bases, with 13 bases spanning the gap. This chain's CDR3 is CASSHPEVADTQYF. The CDR3 coding sequence is TGCGCCAGCAGCCATCCCGAGGTGGCGGATACGCAGTATTTT.

The chain links TRBV12-3 or TRBV12-4 to TRBJ1-1; the match to TRBD1 covers 8 bases. Trimming took 0 bases from V and 2 from J; bases not matched to a gene: 5. This CDR3 has 16 residues. CDR3 nucleotide sequence: TGTGCCAGCAGTTTAGCGCCCGGGACAGGTAACACTGAAGCTTTCTTT. This sequence encodes CASSLAPGTGNTEAFF.

Turning to this clonotype: A read error may explain this, as a much larger clone is one base away. CDR3 bases: TGTTCCAGCAGTTCCCCGGACAGGCTAGCTAACTATGGCTACACCTTC. Protein: CSSSSPDRLANYGYTF. The chain has TRBV6-5 and TRBJ1-2; 7 bases match TRBD1. From germline, CDR1 is MNHEY and CDR2 SVGAGI. CDR3 size: 16 residues.